This T cell receptor (beta chain) was identified in a study of T cell repertoires in cytomegalovirus infection. Study as a whole: Used in the study were CMV epitopes, some recently identified and HLA-C-restricted, others well-studied and HLA-B-restricted. From public TCR beta signatures came an indication of both CMV infection and matching HLA type.

On this clonotype: Its specificity is unknown.

TCRdb itself ran the reads through MiXCR, one entry per CDR3 protein. Of about 400,000 distinct CDR3 sequences detected, roughly a third appear once; the ten largest clones hold about 13%. Study-wide findings and caveats: There were HLA-C-restricted CMV-specific TCR beta clonotypes dominating the ex vivo response. People with CMV and the relevant HLA were identified by cumulative public TCR beta family frequency.

This receptor was obtained from a human donor in good health (CMV status not recorded). Some clones in this sample may be carry-over from other donors' samples. The material was cultured PBMCs, obtained from culture after CMV antigen stimulation.

CDR3 coding DNA: TGTGCCAGCAGCTTAGATTTACAGGCGACGGCTGAAGCTTTCTTT. Amino acids: CASSLDLQATAEAFF. This chain joins TRBV7-4 and TRBJ1-1; weak D call: TRBD1 (5 bases). This CDR3 spans 15 amino acids. From germline, CDR1 is SGHVT and CDR2 SQSDAQ. V was cut by 1 base and J by 6 bases, with 15 bases left in between.